This paragraph covers one T cell receptor (beta chain) sequence. Researchers defined stable Graves' hyperthyroidism as no ophthalmopathy progression within 18 months. Uncontrolled infection, other autoimmune disease, pregnancy or lactation led to exclusion. These data belong to a study of T cells in Graves' hyperthyroidism and ophthalmopathy. Study information: Peripheral blood was taken when the disease was first diagnosed, before any treatment began.

TCR beta CDR3 regions were amplified from RNA. HTBI primers were the set used in a first-round RT-PCR of the TCR CDR3. TCRdb re-called the multiplex PCR reads with MiXCR, one entry per CDR3 protein. The sample carries hundreds of thousands of distinct CDR3 sequences, 35% to 45% recorded once. V was pared by 3 bases and J by 5 bases, with 16 bases between. The germline gives CDR1 LNHDA, CDR2 SQIVND (reference sequence). This CDR3 region has 15 residues. Material: blood. The source is a man aged 18 to 35 with Graves' hyperthyroidism. The rearrangement uses TRBV19 and TRBJ2-5; possible D gene TRBD2, 7 bases. The CDR3 region is CASSMYLGGRETQYF. The CDR3 DNA reads as TGTGCCAGTAGTATGTACCTGGGGGGGCGGGAGACCCAGTACTTC.